Sequencing of this T cell receptor (beta chain) was carried out in a study of early T cells in non-severe SARS-CoV-2 infection. At the level of the study: With bulk RNA from unsorted whole blood as input, sequencing yielded unpaired chains.

There are many counts of this clonotype. What it binds is not known. Study-level results: VDJdb matching, biased toward anti-spike CD8 responses, missed private and CD4 specificities.

Germline V gene sequence: CDR1 SQVTM, CDR2 ANQGSEA. Trimming removed 4 bases from V and 0 bases from J; junction bases left unmatched: 4. The CDR3 runs to 14 residues. Unique molecular identifiers were added to individual cDNA molecules. TCRdb itself ran the 5' RACE reads through MiXCR, one entry per CDR3 protein. The data show 55,000 to 75,000 distinct CDR3 sequences, approximately 13% seen once. Sequenced material: whole blood. This TCR came from an adult who was a healthcare worker with PCR-confirmed SARS-CoV-2 infection or an uninfected control (not recorded which). The chain uses TRBV29-1 and TRBJ2-7; 9 bases align to TRBD1. The CDR3 DNA reads as TGCAGCGTTGTGGCGGGACAGGGCTCCTACGAGCAGTACTTC. This gives the protein CSVVAGQGSYEQYF.